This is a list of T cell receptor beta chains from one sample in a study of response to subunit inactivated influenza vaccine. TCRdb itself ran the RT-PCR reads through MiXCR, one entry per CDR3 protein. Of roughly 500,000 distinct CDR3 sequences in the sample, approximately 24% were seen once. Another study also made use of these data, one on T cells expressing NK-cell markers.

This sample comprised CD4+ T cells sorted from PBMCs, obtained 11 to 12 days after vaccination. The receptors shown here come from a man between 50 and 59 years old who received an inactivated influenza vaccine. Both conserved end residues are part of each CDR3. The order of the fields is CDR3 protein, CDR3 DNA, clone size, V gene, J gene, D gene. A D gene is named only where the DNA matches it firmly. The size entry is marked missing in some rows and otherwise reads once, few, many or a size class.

CSAPERVVTEQYF	TGCAGTGCTCCTGAGAGGGTAGTAACCGAGCAGTACTTC	NA	TRBV20-1	TRBJ2-7	NA
CASSLGGPGSNQPQHF	TGTGCCAGCAGCTTAGGGGGGCCCGGTAGCAATCAGCCCCAGCATTTT	NA	TRBV7-9	TRBJ1-5	NA
CASSVTRGEQFF	TGTGCCAGCAGCGTGACGAGGGGGGAGCAGTTCTTC	NA	TRBV7-2	TRBJ2-1	NA
CASSVFLGAREKLFF	TGTGCCAGCAGTGTGTTTTTGGGGGCTCGTGAAAAACTGTTTTTT	NA	TRBV2	TRBJ1-4	NA
CSAREWGGTGRADTQYF	TGCAGTGCTAGAGAGTGGGGCGGGACAGGGAGGGCAGATACGCAGTATTTT	once	TRBV20-1	TRBJ2-3	TRBD1
CASSLVAGAKNIQYF	TGTGCCAGCAGCTTAGTTGCGGGAGCCAAAAACATTCAGTACTTC	few	TRBV7-9	TRBJ2-4	NA
CSAIAGDGGSSYNEQFF	TGCAGTGCTATCGCTGGGGACGGAGGGAGCTCCTACAATGAGCAGTTCTTC	NA	TRBV20-1	TRBJ2-1	NA
CASSLSGRADGELFF	TGTGCCAGCAGTTTAAGCGGGAGGGCCGACGGGGAGCTGTTTTTT	NA	TRBV12-3/TRBV12-4	TRBJ2-2	TRBD2
CASSFSHLNTGELFF	TGCGCCAGCAGCTTCAGCCACCTGAACACCGGGGAGCTGTTTTTT	NA	TRBV5-1	TRBJ2-2	NA
CASSLRTSGGPISYNEQFF	TGTGCCAGCAGCTTAAGAACTAGCGGGGGGCCTATCTCCTACAATGAGCAGTTCTTC	many	TRBV7-6	TRBJ2-1	TRBD2
CASSYRSGSLTGELFF	TGTGCCAGCAGTTATCGTAGCGGGAGCCTCACCGGGGAGCTGTTTTTT	few	TRBV27	TRBJ2-2	TRBD2
CASHQTGNAGELFF	TGTGCCAGTCACCAGACAGGGAACGCCGGGGAGCTGTTTTTT	few	TRBV19	TRBJ2-2	TRBD1
CASSQELAGQETQYF	TGCGCCAGCAGCCAAGAACTAGCGGGGCAAGAGACCCAGTACTTC	NA	TRBV4-3	TRBJ2-5	TRBD2
CASSLDGHGYTF	TGTGCCAGCAGCTTAGATGGGCATGGCTACACCTTC	many	TRBV7-9	TRBJ1-2	NA
CASSPDRNSPLHF	TGTGCTAGCAGCCCAGACAGGAATTCACCCCTCCACTTT	NA	TRBV7-7	TRBJ1-6	NA
CASSPRTGVSGNTIYF	TGTGCCAGCAGCCCCCGGACAGGGGTATCTGGAAACACCATATATTTT	few	TRBV7-2	TRBJ1-3	TRBD1
CASSSPDRAGQPQHF	TGTGCCAGCAGTTCGCCCGACAGGGCAGGGCAGCCCCAGCATTTT	NA	TRBV27	TRBJ1-5	TRBD1
CASSYVGSNQPQHF	TGTGCCAGCAGTTACGTAGGGAGCAATCAGCCCCAGCATTTT	few	TRBV6-2/TRBV6-3	TRBJ1-5	NA
CSARDGQGAHSPLLF	TGCAGTGCTAGAGATGGACAGGGGGCGCATTCACCCCTCCTCTTT	NA	TRBV20-1	TRBJ1-6	TRBD1
CSGASAGRYNEQFF	TGCAGCGGGGCATCCGCGGGGCGGTACAATGAGCAGTTCTTC	NA	TRBV29-1	TRBJ2-1	NA
CASSRLEGAGELFF	TGTGCCAGCAGTCGACTAGAAGGAGCCGGGGAGCTGTTTTTT	NA	TRBV2	TRBJ2-2	NA
CASREQGFRGNEQFF	TGTGCCAGCAGGGAACAGGGGTTTCGGGGTAATGAGCAGTTCTTC	NA	TRBV6-1	TRBJ2-1	TRBD1
CASSQGGTGLGDTQYF	TGTGCCAGCAGCCAAGGGGGGACAGGTCTCGGAGATACGCAGTATTTT	few	TRBV3-1	TRBJ2-3	TRBD1
CASSLQTGLEEKLFF	TGCGCCAGCAGCTTACAGACAGGGCTCGAGGAAAAACTGTTTTTT	few	TRBV5-1	TRBJ1-4	TRBD1
CASSLRGENTEAFF	TGTGCCAGCAGTTTAAGGGGGGAGAACACTGAAGCTTTCTTT	few	TRBV12-3/TRBV12-4	TRBJ1-1	NA
CASSLYVDPRNNEQFF	TGTGCCAGCAGCTTATATGTGGACCCCAGAAACAATGAGCAGTTCTTC	few	TRBV7-8	TRBJ2-1	NA
CSALTTSGSRDTQYF	TGCAGTGCTCTTACGACTAGCGGGAGTAGGGATACGCAGTATTTT	NA	TRBV20-1	TRBJ2-3	TRBD2
CASSLEPGATEAFF	TGTGCCAGCAGCTTAGAACCAGGGGCCACTGAAGCTTTCTTT	NA	TRBV7-8	TRBJ1-1	NA
CASSSTGQGDNYGYTF	TGTGCCAGCAGCTCGACTGGACAGGGTGATAACTATGGCTACACCTTC	few	TRBV28	TRBJ1-2	TRBD1
CASSLVRQENTEAFF	TGTGCCAGCAGTTTAGTCCGCCAGGAAAACACTGAAGCTTTCTTT	few	TRBV12-3/TRBV12-4	TRBJ1-1	NA
CASSEDTSYNEQFF	TGTGCCAGCAGCGAAGACACCTCCTACAATGAGCAGTTCTTC	few	TRBV12-3/TRBV12-4	TRBJ2-1	NA
CAISESGRTSTDTQYF	TGTGCCATCAGTGAGTCTGGGCGAACTAGCACAGATACGCAGTATTTT	NA	TRBV10-3	TRBJ2-3	NA
CASSLALAVGVTGELFF	TGTGCCAGCAGCTTGGCCCTAGCGGTAGGAGTAACCGGGGAGCTGTTTTTT	few	TRBV5-6	TRBJ2-2	TRBD2
CASSLLGGANVLTF	TGTGCCAGCAGTCTCCTCGGTGGGGCCAACGTCCTGACTTTC	few	TRBV27	TRBJ2-6	NA
CASRPTGGYFDEQYF	TGTGCCAGCAGGCCGACAGGGGGCTATTTCGACGAGCAGTACTTC	few	TRBV7-2	TRBJ2-7	TRBD1
CASSPVRQWDTQYF	TGCGCCAGCAGCCCAGTCCGACAGTGGGATACGCAGTATTTT	NA	TRBV5-1	TRBJ2-3	NA
CAISESNRQRNTEAFF	TGTGCCATCAGTGAGTCGAACAGACAGAGGAACACTGAAGCTTTCTTT	few	TRBV10-3	TRBJ1-1	NA
CASSENVAGASGEQFF	TGTGCCAGCAGTGAAAATGTGGCAGGGGCCTCTGGTGAGCAGTTCTTC	few	TRBV25-1	TRBJ2-1	NA
CSAELRALNSPLHF	TGCAGTGCGGAGCTGCGGGCCCTTAATTCACCCCTCCACTTT	NA	TRBV20-1	TRBJ1-6	NA
CASSAHPGLEQETQYF	TGTGCCAGCAGCGCCCACCCGGGACTAGAACAAGAGACCCAGTACTTC	NA	TRBV9	TRBJ2-5	TRBD2
CASSSRETQYF	TGTGCCAGCAGTTCGAGGGAGACCCAGTACTTC	many	TRBV12-3/TRBV12-4	TRBJ2-5	NA
CASSAGINTDTQYF	TGTGCCAGCAGTGCAGGGATTAACACAGATACGCAGTATTTT	NA	TRBV6-1	TRBJ2-3	NA
CASSPGTEGEQYF	TGTGCCAGCAGTCCAGGGACGGAGGGCGAGCAGTACTTC	NA	TRBV12-3/TRBV12-4	TRBJ2-7	NA
CSARSVGFQNPSYF	TGCAGTGCCCGTAGTGTTGGGTTCCAGAACCCTTCGTACTTC	few	TRBV20-1	TRBJ2-7	NA
CSARKLAGDYNEQFF	TGCAGTGCTAGAAAACTAGCGGGGGATTACAATGAGCAGTTCTTC	few	TRBV20-1	TRBJ2-1	TRBD2
CAISESNGNTIYF	TGTGCCATCAGTGAGTCGAACGGAAACACCATATATTTT	few	TRBV10-3	TRBJ1-3	NA
CASSQEQRVSDTQYF	TGCGCCAGCAGCCAAGAACAGAGGGTTAGCGATACGCAGTATTTT	NA	TRBV4-1	TRBJ2-3	NA
CASSLEMGPIGELFF	TGTGCCAGCAGCTTAGAAATGGGGCCAATCGGGGAGCTGTTTTTT	few	TRBV7-2	TRBJ2-2	NA
CASSLFGTAQETQYF	TGTGCCAGCAGCTTGTTCGGGACAGCCCAAGAGACCCAGTACTTC	few	TRBV7-9	TRBJ2-5	TRBD1